This T cell receptor beta chain was sequenced in a study of blood T cell repertoires in COVID-19. Data came from immunoSEQ multiplex PCR; TCRdb stores just in-frame clones and leaves some out. The sample lists about 83,000 clones, 80% to 90% occurring once. Trimming removed 7 bases from V and 5 bases from J, with 20 bases in between. The CDR3 covers 15 residues. The germline CDR1 and CDR2 sequences are SGHVS and FNYEAQ. Sequenced: peripheral blood. The source is a woman of 80 years or more with acute or convalescent COVID-19. The chain employs TRBV7-6 and TRBJ2-5; possibly TRBD2 for D (6 bases). The CDR3 region is CASTPLAAGRETQYF. In DNA, the CDR3 is TGTGCCAGCACCCCTTTAGCGGCAGGCAGGGAGACCCAGTACTTC.